One and the same sample provided the 19 T cell receptor beta chains below, sequenced in a study of shared clonotypes between healthy human individuals. Generated by immunoSEQ multiplex PCR, the TCRdb table keeps only in-frame clones and is missing some. The sample consists of about 2.2 million clones, just over 90% of them appearing once. Positively selected for CCR7, the CD45RO-negative cells used as naive CD8 cells excluded terminally differentiated effector memory CD45RA+ cells. Input material: naive CD8+ T cells from PBMCs. The receptor source for this set is a man aged 18 to 30 in good health. Some clones in this sample may be carry-over from other donors' samples.

The chain recombines TRBV19 with TRBJ2-7; 9 positions match TRBD1. This CDR3 contains 14 residues. The V gene end was trimmed by 3 bases and the J gene end by 3 bases; junction bases not matched to a gene: 3. Germline V gives CDR1 LNHDA, CDR2 SQIVND (reference sequence). CDR3 in DNA: TGTGCCAGTAGTATGGGACAGGGATACTACGAGCAGTACTTC. Amino acids: CASSMGQGYYEQYF.

J is TRBJ1-1 and V is TRBV10-3; D call uncertain. V was cut by 6 bases and J by 1 base, with 12 bases left in between. The CDR3 runs to 14 residues. CDR1 and CDR2 (germline): ENHRY, SYGVKD. The chain's CDR3 is CAIRVEAENTEAFF. In DNA, the CDR3 is TGTGCCATCAGGGTTGAGGCCGAGAACACTGAAGCTTTCTTT.

V usage is TRBV6-6 and J usage is TRBJ2-3, with D possibly TRBD1 on 6 matching bases. The CDR3 runs 13 residues. CDR1 MNHNY and CDR2 SVGAGI come from the germline V gene (reference sequence). V lost 6 bases to trimming and J lost 3 bases, with 10 bases between them. The CDR3 bases are TGTGCCAGCAGGACACAGGGAACAGATACGCAGTATTTT. The encoded protein is CASRTQGTDTQYF.

V usage is TRBV5-6 and J usage is TRBJ2-7; 9 positions match TRBD2. This CDR3 has 15 residues. After removal of 4 bases from V and 1 base from J, the junction contained 6 bases not matched to a gene. The germline CDR1 and CDR2 sequences are SGHDT and YYEEEE. CDR3 coding DNA: TGTGCCAGCAGCACGCGCGGGAGGGCTTCCTACGAGCAGTACTTC. Its protein product is CASSTRGRASYEQYF. The full variable domain, with the rest looked up from reference TRBV5-6 and TRBJ2-7, is DAGVTQSPTHLIKTRGQQVTLRCSPKSGHDTVSWYQQALGQGPQFIFQYYEEEERQRGNFPDRFSGHQFPNYSSELNVNALLLGDSALYLCASSTRGRASYEQYFGPGTRLTVT.

The chain recombines TRBV28 with TRBJ2-3, with D uncertain. V gave up 5 bases and J gave up 6 bases, with 15 bases separating them. This CDR3 has 14 amino acids. The germline V gene has CDR1 MDHEN and CDR2 SYDVKM. The CDR3 DNA follows: TGTGCCAGCAGTAACTCCGTACTCTGGGATACGCAGTATTTT. Translation gives CASSNSVLWDTQYF.

With respect to this clone: Other DNA sequences from this sample encode an identical CDR3 as well. The chain carries TRBV27 and TRBJ2-1, with D tentatively TRBD1 (6 bases). There are 12 residues in the CDR3. Trimming left V 5 bases short and J 8 bases short, with 10 bases between. Germline CDR1 MNHEY, CDR2 SMNVEV (reference sequence). CDR3 in amino acids: CASSPRGHEQFF. DNA of the CDR3: TGTGCCAGCAGTCCCAGGGGTCATGAGCAGTTCTTC.

In regard to this clone: Distinct nucleotide sequences in the sample also encode this CDR3. The chain is built from TRBV9 and TRBJ2-5; TRBD1 or TRBD2 may be the D gene (5 bases each). V was cut by 2 bases and J by 5 bases, with 13 bases left in between. This CDR3 is built from 14 residues. Germline values: CDR1 SGDLS, CDR2 YYNGEE. CDR3 DNA sequence: TGTGCCAGCAGCGTTCGCAGGGACCGGGAGACCCAGTACTTC. It is translated as CASSVRRDRETQYF. The whole variable domain, remainder taken from reference TRBV9 and TRBJ2-5, is DSGVTQTPKHLITATGQRVTLRCSPRSGDLSVYWYQQSLDQGLQFLIQYYNGEERAKGNILERFSAQQFPDLHSELNLSSLELGDSALYFCASSVRRDRETQYFGPGTRLLVL.

The chain links TRBV30 to TRBJ2-7; TRBD1 matches 11 bases. Trimming cost V 4 bases and J 0 bases; bases outside gene matches: 11. The CDR3 totals 17 residues. CDR1 and CDR2 from the germline V gene are GTSNPN and SVGIG (reference sequence). The CDR3 protein is CAWKGTGGIRSSYEQYF. The CDR3 DNA sequence: TGTGCCTGGAAGGGGACAGGGGGGATCAGGAGCTCCTACGAGCAGTACTTC.

The chain employs TRBV30 and TRBJ1-2; no firm D call. The CDR3 contains 12 residues. Germline lookup yields CDR1 GTSNPN and CDR2 SVGIG (reference sequence). V gave up 2 bases and J gave up 8 bases, with 12 bases separating them. CDR3 loop: CAWSPADSGYTF. The DNA for the CDR3 is TGTGCCTGGAGTCCTGCGGATTCCGGCTACACCTTC.

This clone was seen more than once but under ten times. The J gene is TRBJ1-4, the V gene TRBV2; the D gene is possibly TRBD1 (6 bases). Trimming cost V 6 bases and J 7 bases, with 15 bases left between them. The CDR3 has 14 residues. Germline CDR1 and CDR2: SNHLY and FYNNEI. The CDR3 nucleotides are TGTGCCAGCAGCGGACACCCCAGGGGTGAAAAACTGTTTTTT. Translated: CASSGHPRGEKLFF.

The rearrangement uses TRBV7-8 and TRBJ2-1; D ambiguous. Germline V gives CDR1 SGHVS, CDR2 FQNEAQ. V was pared by 6 bases and J by 8 bases, with 11 bases between. This CDR3 is built from 12 residues. The CDR3 loop is CASSPIGHEQFF. CDR3 coding DNA: TGTGCCAGCAGTCCGATAGGGCATGAGCAGTTCTTC.

The V gene is TRBV28, the J gene TRBJ1-2; TRBD1 matches at 8 bases. The J segment lost 2 bases and the V segment lost 2 bases, leaving 16 bases of the junction unmatched. The germline CDR1 and CDR2 sequences are MDHEN and SYDVKM. This CDR3 spans 19 amino acids. CDR3 bases: TGTGCCAGCAGTTTAATTGTAGGCAGGGGGCTAGTTCTCAACTATGGCTACACCTTC. Translation gives CASSLIVGRGLVLNYGYTF.

The count of this clone is one. The V and J genes are TRBV25-1 and TRBJ1-5; D is perhaps TRBD1 (5 bases). CDR3 length: 15 amino acids. Trimming removed 2 bases from V and 7 bases from J, with 15 bases in between. Germline V gives CDR1 MGHDK, CDR2 SYGVNS. The DNA for the CDR3 is TGTGCCAGCAGTGAAAAGGGGCCCGCGGGGCAGCCCCAGCATTTT. Protein sequence: CASSEKGPAGQPQHF.

The chain recombines TRBV7-9 with TRBJ2-3; TRBD2 agrees at 7 bases. The V segment lost 4 bases and the J segment 0 bases; nucleotides outside the gene matches: 4. Germline CDR1 is SEHNR and CDR2 is FQNEAQ (reference sequence). This CDR3 contains 15 residues. CDR3 loop: CASSSPRGSTDTQYF. The CDR3 DNA reads as TGTGCCAGCAGCTCCCCGCGGGGGAGCACAGATACGCAGTATTTT.

To note about this clone: Other DNA sequences in this sample translate to the same CDR3. J is TRBJ1-1 and V is TRBV27; TRBD1 might be the D (5 bases). The CDR3 runs 13 residues. The V gene lost 0 bases and the J gene lost 8 bases, with 10 bases spanning the gap. Looked up from germline, CDR1 is MNHEY and CDR2 is SMNVEV (reference sequence). The CDR3 DNA reads as TGTGCCAGCAGTTTATCCCCGGGGGGAGAAGCTTTCTTT. Protein: CASSLSPGGEAFF.

The chain uses TRBV5-6 and TRBJ2-3; D ambiguous. With 2 bases removed from V and 0 bases from J, the gap between germline ends came to 10 bases. Germline CDR1 is SGHDT and CDR2 is YYEEEE. The CDR3 contains 15 residues. CDR3 in DNA: TGTGCCAGCAGCTTTGGGCAATCTAGCACAGATACGCAGTATTTT. This translates into CASSFGQSSTDTQYF.

The chain uses TRBV29-1 and TRBJ2-1; TRBD2 agrees at 8 bases. The CDR3 is made up of 12 amino acids. Per germline, CDR1 SQVTM and CDR2 ANQGSEA. The CDR3 DNA follows: TGCAGTGGACTAGCCCCCTACAATGAGCAGTTCTTC. It encodes CSGLAPYNEQFF.

The chain combines TRBV10-2 with TRBJ2-1, with 10 bases aligning to TRBD2. The germline gives CDR1 WSHSY, CDR2 SAAADI. The CDR3 length is 14 residues. Germline trimming cut 4 bases from V and 5 bases from J; bases unmatched to any gene: 2. This CDR3 is CASSGLAGHNEQFF. Here the CDR3 DNA reads TGCGCCAGCAGTGGACTAGCGGGTCACAATGAGCAGTTCTTC.

Written as DNA, the CDR3 is TGCGCCAGCAGCCAAGGAGTGGGGGGCTGGTCTTTCTTT. Its translation is CASSQGVGGWSFF. The chain carries TRBV4-3 and TRBJ1-1; tentative D call: TRBD1 (6 bases). The V gene's germline CDR1 is LGHNA and CDR2 YSLEER. The CDR3 has 13 amino acids. V was pared by 1 base and J by 12 bases, with 15 bases between.